These 2 T cell receptor beta chains came from one sample sequenced in a study of blood T cell repertoires in COVID-19. Produced via immunoSEQ multiplex PCR; TCRdb's table is partial and in-frame only. The table records approximately 52,000 clones, roughly 90% of them present only once. Sequencing input: peripheral blood. Receptor source: a man aged 45-60 years with acute or convalescent COVID-19.

This rearrangement joins TRBV14 to TRBJ1-2, with 8 bases identical to TRBD1. This CDR3 has 14 amino acids. Trimming cost V 0 bases and J 6 bases; bases outside gene matches: 3. The germline V gene has CDR1 SGHDN and CDR2 FVKESK. The CDR3 DNA sequence: TGTGCCAGCAGCCAAGATATGACAGGGGATGGCTACACCTTC. Protein: CASSQDMTGDGYTF.

The chain employs TRBV25-1 and TRBJ2-7; D not certain. The V and J ends lost 3 bases and 3 bases respectively, with 9 bases between them. Germline-derived CDR1 and CDR2 are MGHDK and SYGVNS. The CDR3 runs 13 residues. The DNA of the CDR3 is TGTGCCAGCAGTGAGGGTCGGAGCTACGAGCAGTACTTC. Its protein product is CASSEGRSYEQYF.